The 9 T cell receptor beta chains below all came from one sample that was sequenced in a study of cytomegalovirus exposure and HLA in healthy donors. Data came from immunoSEQ multiplex PCR; TCRdb stores just in-frame clones and leaves some out. The sample lists 100,000 to 150,000 clones; under 90% were seen once. Sample: PBMCs. The receptors come from a woman aged 18-29 years in good health and CMV-seronegative.

Regarding this clone: The junction and the germline gene differ at one end; a read error may be behind it. The chain is built from TRBV7-7 and TRBJ1-1, with 8 bases that match TRBD1. The CDR3 contains 13 residues. Germline loops: CDR1 SSHAT, CDR2 FNYEAQ (reference sequence). The CDR3 DNA follows: TGTGCTAGCAGCGCGGACAGGGACACTGAAGCTTTCTTT. The encoded protein is CASSADRDTEAFF.

The DNA for the CDR3 is TGCGCGAGAAGGGGGAGGGGCACTGAAGCTTTCTTT. It specifies CARRGRGTEAFF. V gene TRBV10-1 combines with J gene TRBJ1-1, with D perhaps TRBD1 (6 bases). In germline, CDR1 is WNHNN, CDR2 SYGVQD (reference sequence). CDR3 length: 12 residues.

The chain carries TRBV19 and TRBJ2-1; TRBD1 matches at 7 bases. Germline lookup yields CDR1 LNHDA and CDR2 SQIVND (reference sequence). This CDR3 region has 12 residues. V lost 7 bases and J lost 8; bases outside the gene matches: 5. CDR3 coding DNA: TGTGCCAGTAATGAGGGGGCGGATGAGCAGTTCTTC. This encodes CASNEGADEQFF.

This chain joins TRBV5-5 and TRBJ1-1; TRBD1 matches 7 bases. The V and J ends lost 0 bases and 3 bases, in that order; junction bases with no gene match: 11. Per the germline V gene, CDR1 is SGHKS and CDR2 is YYEKEE (reference sequence). CDR3 size: 17 residues. As DNA, the CDR3 is TGTGCCAGCAGCTTGGAGGGGCCAGGGGGAACGGACACTGAAGCTTTCTTT. Amino acid sequence: CASSLEGPGGTDTEAFF.

The V call is TRBV20-1, the J call TRBJ2-2; D not resolved. CDR1 and CDR2 from the germline V gene are DFQATT and SNEGSKA (reference sequence). V lost 6 bases and J lost 1, with 3 bases in between. This CDR3 is 11 amino acids long. The chain's CDR3 is CSAQNTGELFF. In DNA, the CDR3 is TGCAGTGCCCAGAACACCGGGGAGCTGTTTTTT.

The genes are TRBV19 and TRBJ2-3; 7 bases map to TRBD2. J gave up 4 bases and V 3 bases, and 10 bases lay outside the gene matches. The germline V gene has CDR1 LNHDA and CDR2 SQIVND (reference sequence). This CDR3 is 16 amino acids long. The CDR3 loop is CASSMRPGGMADTQYF. CDR3 sequence (DNA): TGTGCCAGTAGTATGAGACCGGGAGGTATGGCAGATACGCAGTATTTT. The variable domain in full, with the rest retrieved from reference TRBV19 and TRBJ2-3, is DGGITQSPKYLFRKEGQNVTLSCEQNLNHDAMYWYRQDPGQGLRLIYYSQIVNDFQKGDIAEGYSVSREKKESFPLTVTSAQKNPTAFYLCASSMRPGGMADTQYFGPGTRLTVL.

As regards this clone: At one end, the junction sequence differs from germline, possibly due to a read error. This rearrangement joins TRBV4-1 to TRBJ1-6; D might be TRBD1 (5 bases). The CDR3 has 15 amino acids. The V gene's germline CDR1 is MGHRA and CDR2 YSYEKL. The CDR3 coding sequence is TGCGCCAGCACCCAAGCATCACAGGCGAATTCACCCCTCCACTTT. Amino acids: CASTQASQANSPLHF.

The chain is built from TRBV19 and TRBJ2-5, with D maybe TRBD1 (6 bases). This CDR3 has 13 residues. Germline loops: CDR1 LNHDA, CDR2 SQIVND (reference sequence). With 4 bases removed from V and 5 bases from J, the gap between germline ends came to 11 bases. CDR3 bases: TGTGCCAGTAGTACGGACAGCGTGGAGACCCAGTACTTC. The encoded protein is CASSTDSVETQYF.

As for this clone: The sample carries other DNA sequences with the same CDR3. The gene calls are TRBV27 and TRBJ2-1, with D possibly TRBD2 on 6 matching bases. CDR1 is MNHEY and CDR2 is SMNVEV in the germline V gene (reference sequence). This CDR3 is built from 14 residues. Trimming took 4 bases from V and 0 from J, leaving 7 bases between them. CDR3 residues: CASSSGLSYNEQFF. DNA of the CDR3: TGTGCCAGCAGTTCGGGACTCTCCTACAATGAGCAGTTCTTC.